This T cell receptor beta chain was identified in a study of vaccination and CD4 T cells after COVID-19. About the study: Recovered-phase convalescent patients showed SARS-CoV-2 positivity by nasal swab PCR; about ten were mild, one severe. From HCoV-229E, HCoV-OC43, HCoV-NL63 and SARS-CoV-2, overlapping spike peptides were used to stimulate the cells. Broader study findings: Relatively few convalescent patients were studied; early post-infection timepoints were not included. Convalescent patients' clones that were vaccine-specific were spike mono-reactive in 304 of 307 cases.

For this clonotype: Its specificity is unknown.

Treatment given: approximately 9-day PBMC culture with coronavirus spike peptide pools or control peptides (ViraFEST assay). Trimming stripped 3 bases from V and 6 bases from J, with 14 bases between. The CDR3 covers 14 residues. Germline V lookup: CDR1 LNHDA, CDR2 SQIVND (reference sequence). The Oncomine TCR Beta short-read assay was applied to DNA of cultured CD4+ T cells. TCRdb reanalysed the PCR reads using MiXCR and keeps one entry per CDR3 protein. The sample lists some 12,000 distinct CDR3 sequences; under 40% were seen once. The receptor was derived from a human donor with COVID-19. The sample consisted of cultured CD4+ T cells from blood. The chain recombines TRBV19 with TRBJ1-1; a weak D match, TRBD1 (6 bases). In DNA form, the CDR3 reads TGTGCCAGTAGTATTGGTCAGGGGAAGTCTGAAGCTTTCTTT. Translated: CASSIGQGKSEAFF.